This is a list of T cell receptor beta chains from one sample in a study of T cell responses to AZD1222 COVID-19 vaccine. TCRdb's table, derived via immunoSEQ multiplex PCR, lists solely in-frame clones and lacks some. The table lists some 99,000 clones, over 75% of them singletons. The sequences come from peripheral blood, collected 28 days after the second AZD1222 dose. The source of these receptors is an adult who received the AZD1222 COVID-19 vaccine. CDR3s include the opening cysteine and the closing phenylalanine or tryptophan. A D gene is named only where the DNA matches it firmly. Only part of the rows carry a size: once, few, many, or a class if the clone is expanded.

NA	NA	TRBJ2-7	TRBV7-9	CASSSGFEQYF	TGTGCCAGCAGCTCAGGGTTCGAGCAGTACTTC
NA	TRBD1	TRBJ1-1	TRBV7-2	CASSLLRGRVTEAFF	TGTGCCAGCAGCTTATTGAGGGGGCGGGTGACTGAAGCTTTCTTT
few	NA	TRBJ2-1	TRBV24-1	CATSDLNEQFF	TGTGCCACCAGTGATTTGAATGAGCAGTTCTTC
NA	TRBD2	TRBJ2-3	TRBV18	CASSPGLAGSDTQYF	TGTGCCAGCTCACCCGGACTAGCGGGATCCGATACGCAGTATTTT
NA	NA	TRBJ1-1	TRBV4-3	CASSQDLGSTEAFF	TGCGCCAGCAGCCAAGATCTAGGGTCCACTGAAGCTTTCTTT
NA	NA	TRBJ2-1	TRBV6-1	CASSERRAATAYNEQFF	TGTGCCAGCAGTGAACGTCGAGCGGCCACGGCCTACAATGAGCAGTTCTTC
NA	NA	TRBJ1-5	TRBV19	CASGGYQPQHF	TGTGCCAGTGGGGGGTATCAGCCCCAGCATTTT
NA	NA	TRBJ2-1	TRBV30	CAFDPAGNEQFF	TGTGCCTTTGACCCGGCGGGTAATGAGCAGTTCTTC
NA	NA	TRBJ2-7	TRBV9	CASSVDNGGSYEQYF	TGTGCCAGCAGCGTAGATAACGGAGGCTCCTACGAGCAGTACTTC
NA	NA	TRBJ2-7	TRBV6-2/TRBV6-3	CASSYSAVYEQYF	TGTGCCAGCAGTTACTCGGCGGTATACGAGCAGTACTTC
NA	NA	TRBJ1-1	TRBV7-2	CASSWPVGVAEAFF	TGTGCCAGCAGCTGGCCAGTGGGTGTAGCTGAAGCTTTCTTT
NA	TRBD2	TRBJ2-7	TRBV5-1	CASRTSGVSSYEQYF	TGCGCCAGCAGGACTAGCGGGGTTAGCTCCTACGAGCAGTACTTC
NA	NA	TRBJ1-3	TRBV12-3/TRBV12-4	CASSYIGNTIYF	TGTGCCAGCAGTTACATCGGAAACACCATATATTTT
NA	NA	TRBJ2-7	TRBV9	CASSVGGTSYGQYF	TGTGCCAGCAGCGTAGGAGGGACGTCCTACGGGCAGTACTTC
NA	TRBD2	TRBJ2-1	TRBV5-4	CASSGGRDYNEQFF	TGTGCCAGCAGCGGAGGGAGGGATTACAATGAGCAGTTCTTC
NA	NA	TRBJ1-6	TRBV9	CASSAPSGVGSPLHF	TGTGCCAGCAGCGCCCCGTCAGGGGTAGGTTCACCCCTCCACTTT
NA	NA	TRBJ1-2	TRBV30	CAWRDGIFYGYTF	TGTGCCTGGAGAGATGGGATTTTCTATGGCTACACCTTC
once	NA	TRBJ2-7	TRBV19	CASSPRGVGYEQYF	TGTGCCAGTAGTCCCAGGGGGGTAGGCTACGAGCAGTACTTC
few	NA	TRBJ2-1	TRBV6-1	CASSGLTFSSYNEQFF	TGTGCCAGCAGTGGCCTGACATTCAGCTCCTACAATGAGCAGTTCTTC
NA	TRBD1	TRBJ1-1	TRBV7-3	CASSSTPLRQGNTEAFF	TGTGCCAGCAGCTCCACCCCATTACGACAGGGGAACACTGAAGCTTTCTTT
NA	NA	TRBJ1-5	TRBV4-3	CASSQGTAAGPQHF	TGCGCCAGCAGCCAGGGGACGGCAGCCGGGCCCCAGCATTTT
NA	NA	TRBJ1-1	TRBV4-3	CASSQAMTDLNTEAFF	TGCGCCAGCAGCCAGGCGATGACAGATTTGAACACTGAAGCTTTCTTT
NA	TRBD1	TRBJ2-2	TRBV19	CASTTGTGANTGELFF	TGTGCCAGTACCACAGGGACAGGCGCGAACACCGGGGAGCTGTTTTTT
NA	TRBD1	TRBJ1-4	TRBV6-5	CASSYNSQGNEKLFF	TGTGCCAGCAGTTACAATTCACAGGGGAATGAAAAACTGTTTTTT
NA	TRBD1	TRBJ2-1	TRBV18	CASSPGQGLYEQFF	TGTGCCAGCTCACCGGGACAGGGGCTTTATGAGCAGTTCTTC
NA	NA	TRBJ2-7	TRBV6-2/TRBV6-3	CASSYSIGGESEQYF	TGTGCCAGCAGTTACTCGATCGGGGGCGAATCCGAGCAGTACTTC
once	TRBD1	TRBJ2-7	TRBV9	CASSVRDRGFDEQYF	TGTGCCAGCAGCGTCCGGGACAGGGGGTTCGACGAGCAGTACTTC
NA	NA	TRBJ1-1	TRBV30	CAWREAAGGEAFF	TGTGCCTGGCGGGAGGCAGCAGGAGGTGAAGCTTTCTTT
NA	NA	TRBJ2-1	TRBV19	CASSAGSEQFF	TGTGCCAGTAGTGCGGGGTCTGAGCAGTTCTTC
NA	NA	TRBJ2-3	TRBV9	CASSAPPGWGVSTDTQYF	TGTGCCAGCAGCGCCCCCCCGGGGTGGGGGGTGAGCACAGATACGCAGTATTTT
NA	NA	TRBJ2-5	TRBV4-3	CASSQDWAGGEETQYF	TGCGCCAGCAGCCAAGATTGGGCCGGGGGCGAAGAGACCCAGTACTTC
NA	NA	TRBJ1-5	TRBV28	CASSLRPGQSNSNQPQHF	TGTGCCAGCAGTTTAAGGCCAGGACAATCTAATAGCAATCAGCCCCAGCATTTT
NA	NA	TRBJ2-3	TRBV4-2	CASSQEILTDTQYF	TGTGCCAGCAGCCAAGAAATTCTCACAGATACGCAGTATTTT
NA	NA	TRBJ2-7	TRBV25-1	CASSEQDIAYEQYF	TGTGCCAGCAGTGAACAAGACATTGCCTACGAGCAGTACTTC
NA	TRBD1	TRBJ1-5	TRBV19	CASSSDRGLDQPQHF	TGTGCCAGTAGTTCGGACAGGGGGCTAGATCAGCCCCAGCATTTT
few	NA	TRBJ2-7	TRBV4-2	CASSRLFDPSVSSYEQYF	TGTGCCAGCAGCCGATTATTTGACCCCTCGGTGAGCTCCTACGAGCAGTACTTC
NA	TRBD1	TRBJ1-2	TRBV27	CASSFGQGSGYTF	TGTGCCAGCAGTTTCGGACAGGGGAGCGGCTACACCTTC
NA	TRBD2	TRBJ2-1	TRBV11-2	CASSLWGILAGGTYNEQFF	TGTGCCAGCAGCTTATGGGGGATACTAGCGGGAGGAACCTACAATGAGCAGTTCTTC
NA	NA	TRBJ1-1	TRBV11-3	CASSLRQGTEAFF	TGTGCCAGCAGTTTAAGGCAGGGCACTGAAGCTTTCTTT
NA	NA	TRBJ1-6	TRBV2	CASSVRLNSPLHF	TGTGCCAGCAGTGTTAGGCTTAATTCACCCCTCCACTTT
NA	TRBD2	TRBJ2-1	TRBV5-1	CASMSGSGSSGEQFF	TGCGCCAGCATGTCGGGTAGCGGGAGTAGCGGTGAGCAGTTCTTC
NA	TRBD1	TRBJ1-2	TRBV12-5	CASGLGQGARGYTF	TGTGCTAGTGGTTTGGGACAGGGGGCGCGGGGCTACACCTTC
NA	NA	TRBJ1-5	TRBV18	CASSPTGAGQPQHF	TGTGCCAGCTCACCTACCGGGGCTGGTCAGCCCCAGCATTTT
NA	TRBD2	TRBJ2-3	TRBV10-3	CAISSQVAGGPTDTQYF	TGTGCCATCTCCTCCCAAGTTGCGGGGGGTCCCACAGATACGCAGTATTTT
NA	NA	TRBJ2-3	TRBV28	CASSSKDTFRNTQYF	TGTGCCAGCAGTTCCAAGGACACCTTCCGAAATACGCAGTATTTT
NA	TRBD1	TRBJ1-2	TRBV6-2/TRBV6-3	CASSLDRVYGYTF	TGTGCCAGCAGCCTTGACAGGGTCTATGGCTACACCTTC
NA	NA	TRBJ1-1	TRBV25-1	CASSESWGKSNTEAFF	TGTGCCAGCAGTGAATCGTGGGGGAAATCGAACACTGAAGCTTTCTTT
NA	NA	TRBJ2-1	TRBV6-2/TRBV6-3	CASSYPPDNEQFF	TGTGCCAGCAGTTACCCCCCCGACAATGAGCAGTTCTTC
NA	TRBD1	TRBJ1-1	TRBV4-1	CASSTQGFGNTEAFF	TGCGCCAGCAGCACACAGGGGTTTGGGAACACTGAAGCTTTCTTT
NA	NA	TRBJ1-2	TRBV5-5	CASSLGGGRGYTF	TGTGCCAGCAGCTTGGGAGGGGGACGGGGCTACACCTTC